This T cell receptor beta chain was identified in a study of graft-versus-host responses after intestinal transplantation. Study-level background: Multivisceral, liver-intestinal, or isolated intestinal grafts were transplanted into recipients. Overall study findings and caveats: Those patients showing graft-donor T cell macrochimerism displayed high graft-versus-host to host-versus-graft clonal ratios in allografts. The authors found GvH clones in recipient marrow, some appearing first in ileum or blood.

Germline lookup yields CDR1 KGHSH and CDR2 LQKENI. The ends were cut back, 2 bases at V and 0 bases at J, with 9 bases in the middle. The CDR3 extends over 15 amino acids. Clones were sequenced by immunoSEQ multiplex PCR, and TCRdb holds only the in-frame ones, with some missing. The sample has about 63,000 clones, about 89% seen once. This clone appeared a single time. Antigen: not known. Intraepithelial and lamina propria lymphocytes were freed from processed graft tissue. The rearrangement joins TRBV18 to TRBJ2-3; no clear D. This clonotype was obtained from a human patient who received an intestinal transplant, so some T cells may come from the graft donor. The specimen was ileum tissue, collected about 350 days after transplant. CDR3 coding DNA: TGTGCCAGCTCACCATTGCGTTCTAGCACAGATACGCAGTATTTT. Protein: CASSPLRSSTDTQYF.